This T cell receptor beta chain was identified during a study of shared clonotypes between healthy human individuals. Trimming stripped 0 bases from V and 0 bases from J, with 9 bases between. Per the germline V gene, CDR1 is WSHSY and CDR2 is SAAADI. The CDR3 is made up of 16 amino acids. Several immunoSEQ plates received, in even portions, the genomic DNA of each subset. The assay was immunoSEQ multiplex PCR, and TCRdb's table has in-frame clones only and misses some. The repertoire consists of about 680,000 clones, with around three quarters occurring once and the leading ten covering around 2%. This TCR came from a woman in her 30s in good health. Sequencing used memory CD4+ T cells sorted from blood. The subset was: CD45RA-negative fraction. This chain joins TRBV10-2 and TRBJ1-5; TRBD1 might be the D (5 bases). CDR3 nucleotides: TGCGCCAGCAGTGAGTCTTGGGGGATTAGCAATCAGCCCCAGCATTTT. It encodes CASSESWGISNQPQHF.